This T cell receptor (beta chain) was sequenced during a study of T cell responses to AZD1222 COVID-19 vaccine. This table comes from immunoSEQ multiplex PCR, and its TCRdb copy is limited to in-frame clones, with some not included. The sample lists around 140,000 clones, roughly 90% seen once, with roughly 3.4% in the top ten. The CDR3 is 12 residues long. The V gene lost 8 bases and the J gene lost 4 bases, with 9 bases spanning the gap. Germline V gives CDR1 MNHEY, CDR2 SVGAGI. As concerns this clone: Its antigen is not known.

General study results and limits: Targeting of unmutated variant regions was reportedly seen in nearly half of spike-specific TCRs. Vaccine-related CD4 TCRs covered spike, predominating at 160-218 and 743-854.

The chain is built from TRBV6-5 and TRBJ1-5; TRBD1 might be the D (5 bases). The receptor's source is an adult who received the AZD1222 COVID-19 vaccine. Sequencing used peripheral blood, obtained 28 days after the second AZD1222 dose. This CDR3 is CASSGGNQPQHF. For the CDR3, the DNA is TGTGCCAGCTCCGGGGGGAATCAGCCCCAGCATTTT.